What follows is one T cell receptor (beta chain) and its context. This CDR3 comprises 18 residues. Per the original methods: The authors estimated nucleated cell counts from reference gene primer amplification. Clones were read by immunoSEQ multiplex PCR, and TCRdb kept only the in-frame ones, dropping some. D and trimming come from the DNA, and the V and J calls and clone size come from that table. In the table there are more than 400,000 clones, 80% to 95% of which are singletons. The data were taken from a study of blood T cell repertoires in COVID-19. Study details: PBMCs, B-cell-depleted T cells, or T cells provided the cDNA or gDNA that made up the material.

Participants, about 18 to 90 years old, spanned fewer than 30 US areas. Recovered participants had two consecutive negative NP/OP PCR tests, healthcare professional clearance, or symptom resolution. The V call is TRBV21-1, the J call TRBJ1-5; TRBD1 reflects the table's D call only, with no check against the DNA. TRBV21-1 is flagged as a pseudogene. This TCR came from a man younger than 35 who had recovered from COVID-19. Sequences were obtained from PBMCs or T cells enriched from blood (not recorded which). The CDR3 sequence is CASSKHGQGGRYNQPQHF. The CDR3 region has the DNA TGTGCCAGCAGCAAACATGGACAGGGTGGTAGGTACAATCAGCCCCAGCATTTT.